This passage covers 19 T cell receptor beta chains from one sample sequenced in a study of blood T cell repertoires in COVID-19 (TCRdb year 2020). The library was built by means of the immunoSEQ multiplex PCR assay. In its TCRdb copy, this immuneACCESS table keeps in-frame sequences only and misses some clones. Where compared with another copy, unresolved V genes explain less than half of these, and the others have no known cause. The sample table lists about 140,000 clones, approximately 90% of them with a count of one. The biggest ten clones account for approximately 4% of the sample. The source material was peripheral blood. Source of these receptors: a woman between 40 and 55 years old with acute or convalescent COVID-19.

Comments on this clone: Other nucleotide sequences from this sample produce the same CDR3. The chain carries TRBV6-5 and TRBJ1-2, with 7 positions matching TRBD1. V lost 6 bases, J lost 8 bases, and 6 bases stayed unmatched. The CDR3 extends over 12 amino acids. The germline V gene has CDR1 MNHEY and CDR2 SVGAGI. The CDR3 DNA reads as TGTGCCAGCAGCTACAGGGGTTACGGCTACACCTTC. Translating it yields CASSYRGYGYTF.

This chain uses TRBV7-8 with TRBJ1-1; TRBD1 is a possible D gene (6 bases). CDR1 SGHVS and CDR2 FQNEAQ come from the germline V gene. The CDR3 is 13 residues long. V was clipped by 4 bases and J by 4 bases, with 10 bases between them. In nucleotides, the CDR3 is TGTGCCAGCAGCTCCAGGGGCGGCACTGAAGCTTTCTTT. It codes for CASSSRGGTEAFF.

The count of this clone is one. The chain links TRBV19 to TRBJ2-2, with 9 bases fitting TRBD2. From germline, CDR1 is LNHDA and CDR2 SQIVND (reference sequence). The junction had 2 bases not matched to a gene; V was cut back by 5 bases and J by 1 base. The CDR3 sequence is 15 residues long. The CDR3 protein is CASSVSGRNTGELFF. Written as DNA, the CDR3 is TGTGCCAGTAGTGTTAGCGGGAGGAACACCGGGGAGCTGTTTTTT.

The V call is TRBV29-1, the J call TRBJ1-2, with a possible D match to TRBD1 (5 bases). The V gene lost 7 bases and the J gene lost 8 bases, with 23 bases spanning the gap. The CDR3 spans 14 residues. The germline V gene has CDR1 SQVTM and CDR2 ANQGSEA. The CDR3 coding sequence is TGCAGCGCCGCCTCGGGGGGACCCTATGAGGGCTACACCTTC. Protein product: CSAASGGPYEGYTF.

The rearrangement uses TRBV2 and TRBJ2-3, with 7 positions matching TRBD1. Germline V CDR1 and CDR2: SNHLY, FYNNEI. CDR3 size: 16 residues. Trimming at V came to 5 bases and at J to 3 bases, leaving 11 bases not matched to a gene. CDR3 region: CASSPWRRGRTDTQYF. CDR3 nucleotide sequence: TGTGCCAGCAGTCCATGGAGAAGGGGGCGTACAGATACGCAGTATTTT.

This clone was observed a few times. This chain joins TRBV18 and TRBJ2-7; 8 positions agree with TRBD2. The CDR3 consists of 16 residues. The V and J ends lost 3 bases and 5 bases, in that order; junction bases with no gene match: 12. The germline gives CDR1 KGHSH, CDR2 LQKENI. In nucleotides, the CDR3 is TGTGCCAGCTCACCGGAGGACGGGGGGGCCGGGAACGAGCAGTACTTC. Protein: CASSPEDGGAGNEQYF.

The chain employs TRBV21-1 and TRBJ2-2; the table gives TRBD1 as D, unverified against the DNA. TRBV21-1 represents a pseudogene. The CDR3 spans 14 residues. The CDR3 sequence: CASSKDRDTGELFF. As DNA, the CDR3 is TGTGCCAGCAGCAAAGACAGGGACACCGGGGAGCTGTTTTTT.

The chain's CDR3 is CATSRGAGKIDGYTF. CDR3 DNA: TGTGCCACCAGCAGAGGGGCGGGGAAAATAGATGGCTACACCTTC. This chain joins TRBV15 and TRBJ1-2, with D hard to call. The V gene's germline CDR1 is LNHNV and CDR2 YYDKDF (reference sequence). The CDR3 runs 15 residues. V lost 1 base, J lost 6 bases, and 15 bases lay in between.

The genes are TRBV10-3 and TRBJ2-5; 11 bases match TRBD2. Germline assignment: CDR1 ENHRY and CDR2 SYGVKD. V shed 6 bases, J shed 3 bases, and the junction held 6 bases outside the gene matches. The CDR3 totals 15 residues. The CDR3 region is CAISAGTSGKETQYF. The DNA of the CDR3 is TGTGCCATCAGCGCCGGGACTAGCGGAAAAGAGACCCAGTACTTC.

This clone is a singleton in its sample. This chain joins TRBV7-9 and TRBJ2-7; TRBD2 might be the D (6 bases). Germline lookup yields CDR1 SEHNR and CDR2 FQNEAQ (reference sequence). The CDR3 consists of 13 residues. The V end lost 1 base, the J end lost 7 bases, and 11 bases lay between the germline ends. DNA for the CDR3: TGTGCCAGCAGCTTAGGGGGGGTGGAGGAGCAGTACTTC. Encoded protein: CASSLGGVEEQYF.

The rearrangement joins TRBV6-2 or TRBV6-3 to TRBJ1-1; 7 nucleotides agree with TRBD1. V lost 4 bases and J lost 2; bases outside the gene matches: 13. The V gene's germline CDR1 is MNHEY and CDR2 SVGEGT. There are 17 residues in the CDR3. The CDR3 region is CASSFIWDGTVNTEAFF. The CDR3 nucleotides are TGTGCCAGCAGTTTTATCTGGGACGGGACAGTTAACACTGAAGCTTTCTTT.

For the CDR3, the DNA is TGCGCCAGCAGCCAAGTAAGGGGGACAGATAGAGGCTACACCTTC. Translation: CASSQVRGTDRGYTF. The chain has TRBV4-1 and TRBJ1-2; TRBD1 matches 7 bases. Germline V lookup: CDR1 MGHRA, CDR2 YSYEKL. This CDR3 contains 15 residues. V shed 1 base and J 8 bases; nucleotides not matched to a gene: 10.

This chain connects TRBV30 to TRBJ1-4, with no clear D. The CDR3 runs 14 residues. Trimming took 1 base from V and 0 from J, leaving 6 bases between them. The germline V gene has CDR1 GTSNPN and CDR2 SVGIG (reference sequence). CDR3 loop: CAWSGGATNEKLFF. CDR3 DNA: TGTGCCTGGAGTGGAGGAGCAACTAATGAAAAACTGTTTTTT.

This clone was observed once. CDR3 in DNA: TGTGCCAGCAGCTTCGGTAGCTACAATGAGCAGTTCTTC. Translated, it gives CASSFGSYNEQFF. V and J are TRBV9 and TRBJ2-1; D is ambiguous. V shed 4 bases and J shed 3 bases, with 8 bases lying between them. Germline CDR1 SGDLS, CDR2 YYNGEE. This CDR3 has 13 amino acids.

This chain links TRBV2 with TRBJ1-1, with 7 bases aligning to TRBD1. Unmatched junction bases numbered 8, after V lost 6 bases and J lost 1 base. The length of the CDR3 is 15 residues. Germline V lookup: CDR1 SNHLY, CDR2 FYNNEI. CDR3 DNA: TGTGCCAGCAGCCCGGGGGGGACAGCGAACACTGAAGCTTTCTTT. Its protein product is CASSPGGTANTEAFF.

The V call is TRBV27, the J call TRBJ1-5; a weak D match, TRBD1 (5 bases). Germline V gene data show CDR1 as MNHEY and CDR2 as SMNVEV (reference sequence). Trimming cost V 1 base and J 0 bases, with 7 bases left between them. This CDR3 contains 15 residues. CDR3 in amino acids: CASSLWGGSNQPQHF. CDR3 DNA: TGTGCCAGCAGTTTATGGGGGGGTAGCAATCAGCCCCAGCATTTT.

This chain connects TRBV7-2 to TRBJ2-4, with D hard to call. Germline V gene sequence: CDR1 SGHTA, CDR2 FQGNSA. The CDR3 is made up of 19 amino acids. Trimming stripped 5 bases from V and 0 bases from J, with 23 bases between. The CDR3, as DNA: TGTGCCAGCAGCCCGACTGGCGGATCTAGAAAGGTAGCCAAAAACATTCAGTACTTC. It yields the protein CASSPTGGSRKVAKNIQYF.

The chain is built from TRBV2 and TRBJ1-2, with 9 nucleotides matching TRBD1. Unmatched junction bases numbered 6, after V lost 7 bases and J lost 6 bases. CDR1 SNHLY and CDR2 FYNNEI come from the germline V gene. The length of the CDR3 is 13 residues. DNA of the CDR3: TGTGCCAGCAACACACAGGGGGCGGATGGCTACACCTTC. This translates into CASNTQGADGYTF.

The chain uses TRBV9 and TRBJ2-5, with 12 bases lining up with TRBD2. Germline CDR1 is SGDLS and CDR2 is YYNGEE. The V segment lost 4 bases and the J segment 5 bases; nucleotides outside the gene matches: 6. The length of the CDR3 is 15 residues. The CDR3 region is CASSPTTSGSETQYF. In DNA, the CDR3 is TGTGCCAGCAGCCCAACGACTAGCGGGAGTGAGACCCAGTACTTC.